Below, 29 T cell receptor beta chains from the same sample are listed, as sequenced in a study of control samples from healthy donors and cancer patients (dated by TCRdb to between 2020 and 2021). Preparation of the library involved the immunoSEQ multiplex PCR assay. What TCRdb holds here is the immuneACCESS table cut down to in-frame rearrangements. Part of the clones is not present; checked against another copy, under half of the missing clones reflect an unresolved V gene, and the others are unexplained. The sample table shows 25,000 to 35,000 clones, and around 80% are seen once. The ten largest clones represent roughly a fifth of the sample. Material for sequencing was PBMCs. These receptors all come from a man in his 60s with head and neck cancer.

The rearrangement uses TRBV11-3 and TRBJ2-1; the match to TRBD1 covers 7 bases. The CDR3 runs to 15 residues. Germline-derived CDR1 and CDR2 are SGHNT and YENEEA. Trimming cost V 3 bases and J 4 bases; bases outside gene matches: 6. In nucleotides, the CDR3 is TGTGCCAGCAGCTTTAAGGGGGCGCGGTACAATGAGCAGTTCTTC. Protein sequence: CASSFKGARYNEQFF.

The chain is built from TRBV4-3 and TRBJ2-5; tentative D call: TRBD1 (5 bases). The length of the CDR3 is 15 residues. Per the germline V gene, CDR1 is LGHNA and CDR2 is YSLEER. Trimming cost V 3 bases and J 7 bases, with 18 bases left between them. CDR3 nucleotide sequence: TGCGCCAGCAGCCAGTACGACAGTCCGGTGGGGACCCAGTACTTC. It encodes CASSQYDSPVGTQYF.

The V gene is TRBV30, the J gene TRBJ1-1; tentatively, D is TRBD1 (5 bases). The length of the CDR3 is 13 residues. The germline V gene has CDR1 GTSNPN and CDR2 SVGIG (reference sequence). The ends were cut back, 5 bases at V and 2 bases at J, with 12 bases in the middle. CDR3 nucleotides: TGTGCCTGGGATCGGGACGGTAACACTGAAGCTTTCTTT. The encoded protein is CAWDRDGNTEAFF.

V is TRBV4-2 and J is TRBJ1-6, with no clear D. V was shortened by 0 bases and J by 10 bases, with 10 bases between the two germline ends. This CDR3 region has 14 residues. Per the germline V gene, CDR1 is LGHNA and CDR2 is YNFKEQ. CDR3 nucleotide sequence: TGTGCCAGCAGCCAAGAGGGGTTCTGGTCACCCCTCCACTTT. As protein: CASSQEGFWSPLHF.

V usage is TRBV30 and J usage is TRBJ2-3; 8 nucleotides line up with TRBD1. This CDR3 spans 16 amino acids. Germline V gives CDR1 GTSNPN, CDR2 SVGIG (reference sequence). Trimming at V came to 3 bases and at J to 7 bases, leaving 15 bases not matched to a gene. CDR3 in DNA: TGTGCCTGGAGGCGGACAGGGTTTGGTAACCCGAATACGCAGTATTTT. Protein sequence: CAWRRTGFGNPNTQYF. Using reference TRBV30 and TRBJ2-3 for the parts outside the CDR3, the full variable domain is SQTIHQWPATLVQPVGSPLSLECTVEGTSNPNLYWYRQAAGRGLQLLFYSVGIGQISSEVPQNLSASRPQDRQFILSSKKLLLSDSGFYLCAWRRTGFGNPNTQYFGPGTRLTVL.

This rearrangement joins TRBV27 to TRBJ2-7; 9 positions agree with TRBD2. The germline V gene has CDR1 MNHEY and CDR2 SMNVEV (reference sequence). CDR3 length: 15 amino acids. The trim removed 4 bases at V and 4 bases at J, leaving 8 bases unmatched. CDR3 loop: CASSSPGREGYEQYF. CDR3 DNA sequence: TGTGCCAGCAGTTCCCCCGGGCGGGAGGGATACGAGCAGTACTTC.

J is TRBJ2-3 and V is TRBV4-2; 8 positions agree with TRBD1. The CDR3 consists of 16 residues. Germline V lookup: CDR1 LGHNA, CDR2 YNFKEQ. Trimming cost V 1 base and J 5 bases; bases outside gene matches: 8. CDR3 bases: TGTGCCAGCAGCCAAGGAGACTCAGGGGGCCGAGATACGCAGTATTTT. Translating it yields CASSQGDSGGRDTQYF.

The chain links TRBV6-2 or TRBV6-3 to TRBJ2-5, with a weak D call TRBD2 (7 bases). V lost 0 bases to trimming and J lost 3 bases, with 17 bases between them. The CDR3 totals 17 residues. Germline CDR1 and CDR2: MNHEY and SVGEGT. CDR3 sequence reads: CASSYSWGASGKETQYF. The DNA for the CDR3 is TGTGCCAGCAGTTACTCTTGGGGGGCTAGCGGAAAAGAGACCCAGTACTTC.

In this sample, this clone turned up once. The chain joins TRBV18 to TRBJ1-1; 7 bases fit TRBD1. The CDR3 covers 14 residues. V trimming: 5 bases; J trimming: 1 base; junction bases outside the gene matches: 4. Germline V CDR1 and CDR2: KGHSH, LQKENI. The CDR3 loop is CASSAGTENTEAFF. CDR3 in DNA: TGTGCCAGCTCAGCCGGGACAGAGAACACTGAAGCTTTCTTT.

In its sample, this clone was seen a few times. The chain links TRBV7-9 to TRBJ1-5; D is perhaps TRBD1 (6 bases). V gave up 4 bases and J gave up 2 bases, with 12 bases separating them. This CDR3 contains 15 residues. The V gene's germline CDR1 is SEHNR and CDR2 FQNEAQ (reference sequence). CDR3 DNA: TGTGCCAGCAGCTCCACAGGGTTGGGCAATCAGCCCCAGCATTTT. It is translated as CASSSTGLGNQPQHF. The variable domain in full, completed from reference TRBV7-9 and TRBJ1-5, reads DTGVSQNPRHKITKRGQNVTFRCDPISEHNRLYWYRQTLGQGPEFLTYFQNEAQLEKSRLLSDRFSAERPKGSFSTLEIQRTEQGDSAMYLCASSSTGLGNQPQHFGDGTRLSIL.

The chain links TRBV10-3 to TRBJ2-1; D is uncertain. The CDR3 contains 13 residues. The V end lost 2 bases, the J end lost 7 bases, and 9 bases lay between the germline ends. Germline loops: CDR1 ENHRY, CDR2 SYGVKD. CDR3 sequence reads: CAISESLLNEQFF. DNA for the CDR3: TGTGCCATCAGTGAGAGTCTGCTTAATGAGCAGTTCTTC.

In this sample, this clone turned up once. The J gene is TRBJ1-4, the V gene TRBV5-1; possible D gene TRBD1, 6 bases. The CDR3 runs 14 residues. V was shortened by 4 bases and J by 6 bases, with 13 bases between the two germline ends. Germline V gives CDR1 SGHRS, CDR2 YFSETQ. DNA of the CDR3: TGCGCCAGCAGCCTGAAGGGACAAGATGAAAAACTGTTTTTT. Its protein is CASSLKGQDEKLFF.

The chain joins TRBV6-1 to TRBJ2-1; D perhaps matches TRBD2 (6 bases). Trimming removed 4 bases at V and 8 bases at J, with 27 bases between. Germline V gives CDR1 MNHNS, CDR2 SASEGT. The CDR3 runs to 18 residues. The CDR3 loop reads CASSGGGSAGLGFDEQFF. CDR3 nucleotides: TGTGCCAGCAGTGGAGGAGGGTCAGCGGGCCTGGGGTTCGATGAGCAGTTCTTC.

The chain has TRBV3-1 (or the pseudogene TRBV3-2) and TRBJ2-1, with D maybe TRBD2 (6 bases). CDR3 size: 19 residues. In germline, CDR1 is LGHDT, CDR2 YNNKEL (reference sequence). Deletions cut 1 base from V and 1 base from J, with 20 bases between. The CDR3 protein is CASSQASEWRAGSYNEQFF. CDR3 sequence (DNA): TGTGCCAGCAGCCAAGCCTCCGAGTGGAGGGCGGGATCCTACAATGAGCAGTTCTTC.

In its sample, this clone was seen once. The chain joins TRBV15 to TRBJ1-2, with 10 bases aligning to TRBD1. Trimming removed 1 base from V and 4 bases from J; junction bases left unmatched: 6. In germline, CDR1 is LNHNV, CDR2 YYDKDF (reference sequence). The CDR3 is made up of 16 amino acids. The CDR3 sequence: CATSRVGTGDTYGYTF. CDR3 in DNA: TGTGCCACCAGCAGAGTAGGGACAGGGGACACCTATGGCTACACCTTC.

The chain uses TRBV3-1 (or the pseudogene TRBV3-2) and TRBJ2-3, with D unresolved. The CDR3 loop spans 16 amino acids. CDR1 and CDR2 from the germline V gene are LGHDT and YNNKEL (reference sequence). Trimming took 1 base from V and 3 from J, leaving 14 bases between them. The chain's CDR3 is CASSQGHVSVTDTQYF. The CDR3 region has the DNA TGTGCCAGCAGCCAAGGGCACGTATCCGTTACAGATACGCAGTATTTT.

This chain links TRBV20-1 with TRBJ1-1; the D gene is possibly TRBD1 (5 bases). CDR1 is DFQATT, CDR2 SNEGSKA, per germline (reference sequence). The CDR3 covers 11 residues. Between the trimmed V and J ends, which lost 5 bases and 4 bases, there was a span of 8 bases. The CDR3 region is CSAGAITEAFF. The CDR3 bases are TGCAGTGCTGGGGCAATCACTGAAGCTTTCTTT.

The CDR3 DNA follows: TGCGCCAGCAGCCCTAGGGAGGGCAATCAGCCCCAGCATTTT. This gives the protein CASSPREGNQPQHF. The V and J genes are TRBV4-1 and TRBJ1-5; D remains unclear. Germline V gene sequence: CDR1 MGHRA, CDR2 YSYEKL. The CDR3 contains 14 residues. V was cut by 4 bases and J by 2 bases, with 9 bases left in between.

Note on this clone: Additional DNA sequences in this sample encode the identical CDR3. The J gene is TRBJ2-7, the V gene TRBV6-6; maybe TRBD1 (6 bases). The ends were cut back, 0 bases at V and 4 bases at J, with 7 bases in the middle. Germline assignment: CDR1 MNHNY and CDR2 SVGAGI (reference sequence). This CDR3 has 13 residues. The CDR3 spells CASSYSQGYEQYF. The CDR3 coding sequence is TGTGCCAGCAGTTACTCCCAGGGGTACGAGCAGTACTTC.

This CDR3 reads CASSGVPAMNTEAFF. The CDR3 DNA reads as TGTGCCAGCAGTGGAGTTCCGGCCATGAACACTGAAGCTTTCTTT. The V gene is TRBV28, the J gene TRBJ1-1; D gene unclear. This CDR3 comprises 15 residues. Germline CDR1 MDHEN, CDR2 SYDVKM. Deletions cut 5 bases from V and 0 bases from J, with 13 bases between.

This rearrangement joins TRBV12-3 or TRBV12-4 to TRBJ2-2, with D uncertain. The CDR3 extends over 12 amino acids. Trimming took off 2 bases at V and 7 bases at J, with 5 bases between the two ends. In nucleotides, the CDR3 is TGTGCCAGCAGTTTAACCGTCGGGGAGCTGTTTTTT. This encodes CASSLTVGELFF.

J is TRBJ2-1 and V is TRBV5-1; TRBD2 matches at 15 bases. Germline loops: CDR1 SGHRS, CDR2 YFSETQ. V lost 2 bases and J lost 13; bases outside the gene matches: 7. This CDR3 comprises 15 residues. CDR3 DNA: TGCGCCAGCAGCTTCGATGGGACTAGCGGGAGGTCCCAGTTCTTC. It translates to CASSFDGTSGRSQFF.

The chain is built from TRBV6-5 and TRBJ1-2; D is ambiguous. Germline V lookup: CDR1 MNHEY, CDR2 SVGAGI. V lost 2 bases and J 4 bases, leaving 14 bases between the germline ends. The CDR3 contains 15 residues. The CDR3 bases are TGTGCCAGCAGTTACACAGACGGGCCGGGCTATGGCTACACCTTC. The encoded protein is CASSYTDGPGYGYTF.

The V and J genes are TRBV14 and TRBJ1-2; unclear D gene. Per germline, CDR1 SGHDN and CDR2 FVKESK. CDR3 length: 13 amino acids. V dropped 4 bases and J dropped 6 bases, with 12 bases sitting between them. CDR3 residues: CASSLVQTHGYTF. As DNA, the CDR3 is TGTGCCAGCAGCCTAGTCCAGACCCATGGCTACACCTTC.

The chain recombines TRBV5-6 with TRBJ2-3; D ambiguous. The CDR3 contains 13 residues. Germline V gives CDR1 SGHDT, CDR2 YYEEEE. Trimming stripped 5 bases from V and 1 base from J, with 8 bases between. CDR3 in amino acids: CASRDPGTDTQYF. In DNA form, the CDR3 reads TGTGCCAGCAGGGACCCAGGCACAGATACGCAGTATTTT. Drawing the rest from reference TRBV5-6 and TRBJ2-3, the complete variable domain is DAGVTQSPTHLIKTRGQQVTLRCSPKSGHDTVSWYQQALGQGPQFIFQYYEEEERQRGNFPDRFSGHQFPNYSSELNVNALLLGDSALYLCASRDPGTDTQYFGPGTRLTVL.

The V gene is TRBV2, the J gene TRBJ2-7; perhaps TRBD1 as D (6 bases). V was shortened by 7 bases and J by 0 bases, with 10 bases between the two germline ends. Looked up from germline, CDR1 is SNHLY and CDR2 is FYNNEI. The CDR3 runs to 13 residues. In DNA, the CDR3 is TGTGCCAGCAAGCAGGGGACCTCCTACGAGCAGTACTTC. Encoded protein: CASKQGTSYEQYF.

The V call is TRBV4-1, the J call TRBJ2-1; 9 positions match TRBD2. From germline, CDR1 is MGHRA and CDR2 YSYEKL. CDR3 length equals 16 residues. V lost 1 base and J lost 9; bases outside the gene matches: 10. The DNA of the CDR3 is TGCGCCAGCAGCCAAGGGCCGGGACTAGCAGCGGTTGAGCAGTTCTTC. Translated, it gives CASSQGPGLAAVEQFF.

This chain joins TRBV5-1 and TRBJ2-3, with TRBD2 matching 10 bases. This CDR3 spans 15 amino acids. V gave up 5 bases and J gave up 6 bases; unmatched junction bases: 9. The germline CDR1 and CDR2 sequences are SGHRS and YFSETQ. Here the CDR3 reads CASRQSSGRGDTQYF. CDR3 coding DNA: TGCGCCAGCAGACAGTCTAGCGGGAGAGGGGATACGCAGTATTTT. Together with reference TRBV5-1 and TRBJ2-3, the CDR3 gives the full variable domain: KAGVTQTPRYLIKTRGQQVTLSCSPISGHRSVSWYQQTPGQGLQFLFEYFSETQRNKGNFPGRFSGRQFSNSRSEMNVSTLELGDSALYLCASRQSSGRGDTQYFGPGTRLTVL.

This chain joins TRBV7-6 and TRBJ2-7; 12 positions match TRBD1. The CDR3 loop spans 15 amino acids. The V and J ends lost 5 bases and 3 bases, in that order; junction bases with no gene match: 5. Germline loops: CDR1 SGHVS, CDR2 FNYEAQ. CDR3 protein: CASSPGTGGYYEQYF. CDR3 nucleotide sequence: TGTGCCAGCAGCCCCGGGACAGGGGGCTACTACGAGCAGTACTTC.